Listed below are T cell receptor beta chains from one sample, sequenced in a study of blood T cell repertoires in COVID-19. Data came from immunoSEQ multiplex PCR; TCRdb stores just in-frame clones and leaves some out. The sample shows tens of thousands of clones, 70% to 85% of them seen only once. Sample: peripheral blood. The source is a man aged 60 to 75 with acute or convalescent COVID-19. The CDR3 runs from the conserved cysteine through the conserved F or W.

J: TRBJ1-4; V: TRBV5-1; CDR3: CASSPTGQGGKLFF
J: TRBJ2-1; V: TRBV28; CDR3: CASSPPLTSNEQFF
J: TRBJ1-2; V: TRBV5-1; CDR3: CASSLEGQGYGYTF
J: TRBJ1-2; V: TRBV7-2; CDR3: CASSYNGLGPYYGYTF
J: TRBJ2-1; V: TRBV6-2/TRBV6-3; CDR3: CASSLRPLSSGSYNEQFF
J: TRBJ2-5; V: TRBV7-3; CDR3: CASSWGQPGETQYF
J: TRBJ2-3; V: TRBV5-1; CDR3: CASSFGTGGSTDTQYF
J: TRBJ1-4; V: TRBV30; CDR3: CAWSGQGGEKLFF
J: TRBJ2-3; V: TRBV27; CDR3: CASSLSSGGAGTDTQYF
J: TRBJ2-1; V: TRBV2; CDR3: CASSVRSTGALSYNEQFF
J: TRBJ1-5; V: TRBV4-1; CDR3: CASSQATGLNQPQHF
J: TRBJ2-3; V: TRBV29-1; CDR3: CSVEGLLAGASQSNTDTQYF
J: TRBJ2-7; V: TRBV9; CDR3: CASSGRRGYEQYF
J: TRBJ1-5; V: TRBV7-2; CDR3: CASSLGQTNQPQHF
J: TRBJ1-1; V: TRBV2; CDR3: CASSEGESTEAFF
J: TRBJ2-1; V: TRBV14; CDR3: CASSQYQNEPPFF
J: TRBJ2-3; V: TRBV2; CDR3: CASSDLRETDTQYF
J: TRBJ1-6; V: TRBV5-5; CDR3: CASSSDRNSPLHF
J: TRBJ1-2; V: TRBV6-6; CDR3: CASSRRIRDKAKTF
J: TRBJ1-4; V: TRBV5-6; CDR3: CASSTTGATNEKLFF
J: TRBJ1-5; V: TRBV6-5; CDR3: CASTSGQGNQPQHF
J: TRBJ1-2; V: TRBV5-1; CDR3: CASRYYREDGYTF
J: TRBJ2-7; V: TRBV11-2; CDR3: CASSVTSGGTSSYEQYF
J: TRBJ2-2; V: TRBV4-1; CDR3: CASSQEGRSTGELFF
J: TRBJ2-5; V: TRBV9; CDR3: CASSAGTGETQYF
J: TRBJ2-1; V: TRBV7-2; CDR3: CASRTGTSSYNEQFF
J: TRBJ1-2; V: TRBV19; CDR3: CASSSLLDYGYTF
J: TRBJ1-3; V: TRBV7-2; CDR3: CASSYRGENTIYF
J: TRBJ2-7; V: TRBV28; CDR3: CASSSSPLGQYF
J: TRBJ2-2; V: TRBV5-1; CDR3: CASSLRTGDGGELFF
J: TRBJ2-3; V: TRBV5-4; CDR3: CASSSRQRDTQYF
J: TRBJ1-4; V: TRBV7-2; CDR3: CASSSSAGEKLFF